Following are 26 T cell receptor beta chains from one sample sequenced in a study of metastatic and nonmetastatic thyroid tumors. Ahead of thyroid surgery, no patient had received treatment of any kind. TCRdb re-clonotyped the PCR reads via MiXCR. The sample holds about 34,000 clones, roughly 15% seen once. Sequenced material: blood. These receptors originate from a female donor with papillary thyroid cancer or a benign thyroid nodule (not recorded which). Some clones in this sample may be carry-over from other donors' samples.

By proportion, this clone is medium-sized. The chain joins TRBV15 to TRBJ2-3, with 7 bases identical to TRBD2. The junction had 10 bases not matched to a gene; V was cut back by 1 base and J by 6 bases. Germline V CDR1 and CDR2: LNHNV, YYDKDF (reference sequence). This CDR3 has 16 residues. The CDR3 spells CATSRGEGGPPDTQYF. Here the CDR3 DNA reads TGTGCCACCAGCAGAGGAGAGGGAGGGCCGCCGGATACGCAGTATTTT.

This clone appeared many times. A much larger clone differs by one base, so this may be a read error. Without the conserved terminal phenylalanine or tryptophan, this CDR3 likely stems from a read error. The CDR3: CASSPPSGGKSEQFL. CDR3 bases: TGTGCCAGCTCACCACCGTCAGGGGGCAAGAGTGAGCAGTTCCTC. The chain recombines TRBV18 with TRBJ2-1, with TRBD1 identical over 8 bases. Germline trimming cut 0 bases from V and 9 bases from J; bases unmatched to any gene: 7. There are 15 residues in the CDR3. Germline V gives CDR1 KGHSH, CDR2 LQKENI.

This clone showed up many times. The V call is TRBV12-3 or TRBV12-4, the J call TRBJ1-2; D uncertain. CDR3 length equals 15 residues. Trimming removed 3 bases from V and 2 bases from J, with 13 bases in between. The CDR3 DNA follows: TGTGCCAGCAGTTTGCAAGAGACTGGGAACTATGGCTACACCTTC. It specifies CASSLQETGNYGYTF.

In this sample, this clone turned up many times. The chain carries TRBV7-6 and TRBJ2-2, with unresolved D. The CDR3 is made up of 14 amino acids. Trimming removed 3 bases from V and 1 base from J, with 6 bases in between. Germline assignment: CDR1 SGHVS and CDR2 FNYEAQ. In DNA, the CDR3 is TGTGCCAGCAGCTTGCGCAGGAACACCGGGGAGCTGTTTTTT. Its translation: CASSLRRNTGELFF.

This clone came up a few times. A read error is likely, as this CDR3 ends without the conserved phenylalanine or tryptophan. The CDR3 is CASIPQGVQGTEAFL. The CDR3 DNA reads as TGTGCCAGCATCCCACAGGGGGTACAGGGCACTGAAGCTTTCCTT. The rearrangement joins TRBV6-1 to TRBJ1-1, with TRBD1 identical over 8 bases. Germline CDR1 reads MNHNS; CDR2 reads SASEGT. The CDR3 totals 15 residues. Unmatched junction bases numbered 11, after V lost 7 bases and J lost 4 bases.

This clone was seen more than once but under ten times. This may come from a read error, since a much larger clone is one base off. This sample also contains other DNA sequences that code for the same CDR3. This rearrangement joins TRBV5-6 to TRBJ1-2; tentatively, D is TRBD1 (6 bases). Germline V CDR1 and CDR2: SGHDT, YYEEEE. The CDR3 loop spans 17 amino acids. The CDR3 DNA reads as TGTGCCAGCAGCTCCGGCGGGGGGGCCCCCCCTAACTATGGCCACACCTTC. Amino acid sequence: CASSSGGGAPPNYGHTF.

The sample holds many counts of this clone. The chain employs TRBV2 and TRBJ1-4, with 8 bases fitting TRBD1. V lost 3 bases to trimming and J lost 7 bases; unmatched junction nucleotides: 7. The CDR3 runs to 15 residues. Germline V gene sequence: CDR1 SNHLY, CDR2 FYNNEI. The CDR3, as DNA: TGTGCCAGCAGTGACGAGACAGGGGTGTCTGAAAAACTGTTTTTT. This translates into CASSDETGVSEKLFF.

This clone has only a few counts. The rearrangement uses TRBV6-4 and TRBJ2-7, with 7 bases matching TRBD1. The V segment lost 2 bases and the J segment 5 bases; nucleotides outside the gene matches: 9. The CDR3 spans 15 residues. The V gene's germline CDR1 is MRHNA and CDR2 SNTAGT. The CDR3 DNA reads TGTGCCAGCAGTGACGGTGGACAGGTTCTCGACGAGCAGTACTTC. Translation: CASSDGGQVLDEQYF.

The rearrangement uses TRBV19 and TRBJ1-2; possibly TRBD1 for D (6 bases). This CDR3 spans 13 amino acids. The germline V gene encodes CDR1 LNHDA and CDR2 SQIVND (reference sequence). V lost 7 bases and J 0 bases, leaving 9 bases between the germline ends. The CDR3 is CASKRTANYGYTF. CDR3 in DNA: TGTGCCAGTAAGAGGACAGCTAACTATGGCTACACCTTC.

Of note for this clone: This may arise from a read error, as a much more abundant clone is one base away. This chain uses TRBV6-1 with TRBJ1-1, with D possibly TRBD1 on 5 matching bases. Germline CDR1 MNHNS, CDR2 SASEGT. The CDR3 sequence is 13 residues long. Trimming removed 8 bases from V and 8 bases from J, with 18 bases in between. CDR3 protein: CASGKVGPREAFF. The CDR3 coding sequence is TGTGCCAGCGGAAAGGTGGGACCTCGGGAAGCTTTCTTT.

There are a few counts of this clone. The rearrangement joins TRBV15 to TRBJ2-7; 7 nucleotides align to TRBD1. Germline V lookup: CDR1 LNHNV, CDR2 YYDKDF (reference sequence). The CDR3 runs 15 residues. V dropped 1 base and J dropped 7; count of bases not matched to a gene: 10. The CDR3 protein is CATSRVDRSLGEQYF. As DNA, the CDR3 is TGTGCCACCAGCAGAGTGGACAGGAGCCTCGGGGAGCAGTACTTC.

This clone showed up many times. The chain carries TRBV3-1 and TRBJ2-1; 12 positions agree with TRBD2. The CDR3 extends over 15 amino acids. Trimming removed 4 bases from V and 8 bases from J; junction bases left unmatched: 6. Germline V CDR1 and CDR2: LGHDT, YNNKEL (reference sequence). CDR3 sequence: CASSPRLAGAHEQFF. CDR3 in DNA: TGTGCCAGCAGCCCTCGACTAGCGGGAGCTCATGAGCAGTTCTTC.

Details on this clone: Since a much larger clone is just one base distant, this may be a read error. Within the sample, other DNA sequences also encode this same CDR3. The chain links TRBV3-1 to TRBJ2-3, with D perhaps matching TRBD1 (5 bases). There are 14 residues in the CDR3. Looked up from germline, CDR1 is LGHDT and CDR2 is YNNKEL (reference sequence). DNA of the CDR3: TGTGCTAGCAGCCAAGGGGTCAACACAGATACGCAGTATTTT. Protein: CASSQGVNTDTQYF.

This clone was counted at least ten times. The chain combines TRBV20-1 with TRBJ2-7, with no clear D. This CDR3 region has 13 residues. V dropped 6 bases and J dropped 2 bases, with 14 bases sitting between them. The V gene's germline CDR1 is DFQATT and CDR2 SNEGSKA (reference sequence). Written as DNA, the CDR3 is TGCAGTGCCCCCCGGCACGAGCCCTACGAGCAGTACTTC. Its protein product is CSAPRHEPYEQYF.

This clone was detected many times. The CDR3 DNA reads as TGTGCCAGCAGTTACCAACCGGGGACCCAAGAGACCCAGTACTTC. Translation: CASSYQPGTQETQYF. The V and J genes are TRBV6-2 or TRBV6-3 and TRBJ2-5; D may match TRBD1 or TRBD2 (5 bases each). From germline, CDR1 is MNHEY and CDR2 SVGEGT. V was pared by 2 bases and J by 1 base, with 11 bases between. The CDR3 runs to 15 residues.

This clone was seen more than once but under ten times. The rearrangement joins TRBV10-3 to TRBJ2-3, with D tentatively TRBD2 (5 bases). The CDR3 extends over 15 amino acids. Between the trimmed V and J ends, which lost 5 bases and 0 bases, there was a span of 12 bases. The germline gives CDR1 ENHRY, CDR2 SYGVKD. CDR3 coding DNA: TGTGCCATCAGTCATAGCGTGAGGAGCACAGATACGCAGTATTTT. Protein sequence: CAISHSVRSTDTQYF.

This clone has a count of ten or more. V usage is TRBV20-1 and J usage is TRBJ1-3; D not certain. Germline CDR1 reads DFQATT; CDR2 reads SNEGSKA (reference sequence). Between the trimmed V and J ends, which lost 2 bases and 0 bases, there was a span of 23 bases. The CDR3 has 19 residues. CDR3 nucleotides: TGCAGTGCTAGACCACCGAGGGTAGCACCACCTTACTCTGGAAACACCATATATTTT. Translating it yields CSARPPRVAPPYSGNTIYF.

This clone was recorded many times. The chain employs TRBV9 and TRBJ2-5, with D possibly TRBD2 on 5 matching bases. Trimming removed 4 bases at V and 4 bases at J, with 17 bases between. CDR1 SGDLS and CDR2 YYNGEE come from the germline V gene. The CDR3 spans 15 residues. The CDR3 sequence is CASSLGSIHGETQYF. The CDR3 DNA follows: TGTGCCAGCAGCTTGGGGAGCATCCACGGAGAGACCCAGTACTTC.

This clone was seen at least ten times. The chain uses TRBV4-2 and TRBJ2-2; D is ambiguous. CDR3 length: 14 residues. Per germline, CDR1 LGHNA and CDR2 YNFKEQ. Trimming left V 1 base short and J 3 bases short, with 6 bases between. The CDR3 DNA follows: TGTGCCAGCAGCCAAGGGGTCGACACCGGGGAGCTGTTTTTT. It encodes CASSQGVDTGELFF.

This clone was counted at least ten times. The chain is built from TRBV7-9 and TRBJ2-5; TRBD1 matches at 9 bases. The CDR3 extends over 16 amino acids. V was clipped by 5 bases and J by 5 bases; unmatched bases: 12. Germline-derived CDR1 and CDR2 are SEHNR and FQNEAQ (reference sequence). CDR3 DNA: TGTGCCAGCAGCCAGGGGGAGCGGACAGGGGCCGAGACCCAGTACTTC. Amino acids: CASSQGERTGAETQYF.

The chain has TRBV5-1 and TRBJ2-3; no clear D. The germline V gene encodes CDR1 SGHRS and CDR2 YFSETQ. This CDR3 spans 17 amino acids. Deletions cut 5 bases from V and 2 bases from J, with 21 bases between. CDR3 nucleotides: TGCGCCAGCAGAGCAGGAAGCGTGAGACCCATCACAGATACGCAGTATTTT. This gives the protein CASRAGSVRPITDTQYF.

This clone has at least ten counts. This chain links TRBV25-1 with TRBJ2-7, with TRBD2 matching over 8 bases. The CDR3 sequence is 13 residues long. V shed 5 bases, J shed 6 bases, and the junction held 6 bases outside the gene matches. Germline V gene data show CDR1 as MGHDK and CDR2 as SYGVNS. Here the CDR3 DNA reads TGTGCCAGCAGTTTAGCGGGGTCGGTCGAGCAGTACTTC. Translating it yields CASSLAGSVEQYF.

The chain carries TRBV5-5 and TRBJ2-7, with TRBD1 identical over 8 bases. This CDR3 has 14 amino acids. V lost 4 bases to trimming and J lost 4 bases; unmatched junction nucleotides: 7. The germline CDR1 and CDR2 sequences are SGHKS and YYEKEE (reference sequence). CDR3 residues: CASSLRTGRYEQYF. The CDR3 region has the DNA TGTGCCAGCAGCCTTCGGACAGGGAGATACGAGCAGTACTTC. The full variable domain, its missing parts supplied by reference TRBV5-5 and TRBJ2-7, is DAGVTQSPTHLIKTRGQQVTLRCSPISGHKSVSWYQQVLGQGPQFIFQYYEKEERGRGNFPDRFSARQFPNYSSELNVNALLLGDSALYLCASSLRTGRYEQYFGPGTRLTVT.

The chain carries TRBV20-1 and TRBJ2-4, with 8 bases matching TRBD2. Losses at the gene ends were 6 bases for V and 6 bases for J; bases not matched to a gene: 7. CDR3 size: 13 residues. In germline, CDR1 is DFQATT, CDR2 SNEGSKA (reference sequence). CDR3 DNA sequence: TGCAGTGCACCGGGACTAGATCTAAACATTCAGTACTTC. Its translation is CSAPGLDLNIQYF.

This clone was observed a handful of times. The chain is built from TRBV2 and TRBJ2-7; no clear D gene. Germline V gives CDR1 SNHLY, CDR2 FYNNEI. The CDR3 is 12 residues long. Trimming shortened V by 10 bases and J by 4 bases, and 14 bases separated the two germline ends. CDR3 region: CATTESGYEQYF. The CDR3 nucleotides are TGTGCCACCACCGAGAGTGGATACGAGCAGTACTTC.

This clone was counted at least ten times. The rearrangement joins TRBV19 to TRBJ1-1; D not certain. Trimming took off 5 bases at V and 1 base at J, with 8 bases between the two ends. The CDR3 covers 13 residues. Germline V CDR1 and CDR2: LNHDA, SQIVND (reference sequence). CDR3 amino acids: CASSYRGNTEAFF. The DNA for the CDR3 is TGTGCCAGTAGTTATAGAGGGAACACTGAAGCTTTCTTT.